This entry lists 27 T cell receptor beta chains sequenced from one sample in a study of TIL therapy for anti-PD-1-resistant metastatic lung cancer. The time point is: pre-treatment sample, taken before nivolumab and TIL therapy. Most excised metastases sampled were pleural nodules or supraclavicular lymph nodes. Sequencing used immunoSEQ v3. Repertoires were generated with immunoSEQ multiplex PCR, while TCRdb's copy carries only in-frame clones and drops some. The sample records 7,600 or so clones, about 61% being singletons. Sequenced material: tumor tissue, taken at baseline. Every receptor here comes from a person aged 30 to 80 with non-small cell lung cancer.

The genes are TRBV9 and TRBJ2-1; the D gene is possibly TRBD2 (7 bases). The CDR3 is 17 residues long. Per germline, CDR1 SGDLS and CDR2 YYNGEE. The V end lost 3 bases, the J end lost 2 bases, and 18 bases lay between the germline ends. The CDR3 reads CASSGRGGGYAYNEQFF. The DNA of the CDR3 is TGTGCCAGCAGCGGACGGGGAGGGGGTTACGCCTACAATGAGCAGTTCTTC.

This clone was observed a handful of times. The V and J genes are TRBV7-2 and TRBJ2-1, with 9 bases identical to TRBD2. This CDR3 contains 16 residues. J was trimmed by 5 bases and V by 5 bases; bases with no gene match: 10. Germline loops: CDR1 SGHTA, CDR2 FQGNSA. CDR3 amino acids: CASSLFGRGGDNEQFF. In nucleotides, the CDR3 is TGTGCCAGCAGCCTCTTTGGGCGGGGGGGCGACAATGAGCAGTTCTTC.

The chain has TRBV2 and TRBJ2-1; D gene uncertain. The CDR3 consists of 11 residues. V was trimmed by 5 bases and J by 2 bases, leaving 1 base between them. Looked up from germline, CDR1 is SNHLY and CDR2 is FYNNEI. CDR3 coding DNA: TGTGCCAGCAGTCCCTACAATGAGCAGTTCTTC. It is translated as CASSPYNEQFF.

This chain uses TRBV7-9 with TRBJ2-1; possibly TRBD1 for D (5 bases). V was cut by 0 bases and J by 13 bases, with 16 bases left in between. CDR3 length: 14 amino acids. Germline V lookup: CDR1 SEHNR, CDR2 FQNEAQ (reference sequence). CDR3 nucleotide sequence: TGTGCCAGCAGCTTAGCCGCAGGGAAAGTGACCCAGTTCTTC. It encodes CASSLAAGKVTQFF.

The chain has TRBV5-6 and TRBJ2-1; 7 bases fit TRBD1. Losses at the gene ends were 4 bases for V and 2 bases for J; bases not matched to a gene: 6. Germline V gene lookup returns CDR1 SGHDT and CDR2 YYEEEE. This CDR3 is built from 15 residues. CDR3 bases: TGTGCCAGCAGCCTACCGGGACAGCCCTACAATGAGCAGTTCTTC. Its translation: CASSLPGQPYNEQFF. Full variable domain (rest looked up from reference TRBV5-6 and TRBJ2-1): DAGVTQSPTHLIKTRGQQVTLRCSPKSGHDTVSWYQQALGQGPQFIFQYYEEEERQRGNFPDRFSGHQFPNYSSELNVNALLLGDSALYLCASSLPGQPYNEQFFGPGTRLTVL.

The CDR3 sequence is CATGGTGRIVIYF. In nucleotides, the CDR3 is TGTGCCACCGGCGGGACAGGGAGGATCGTCATATATTTT. V and J are TRBV24-1 and TRBJ1-3; the match to TRBD1 covers 9 bases. The CDR3 is 13 amino acids. CDR1 and CDR2 (germline): KGHDR, SFDVKD. The trim removed 9 bases at V and 12 bases at J, leaving 11 bases unmatched.

V usage is TRBV28 and J usage is TRBJ2-1, with TRBD2 matching 14 bases. V was clipped by 7 bases and J by 3 bases; unmatched bases: 14. The CDR3 has 19 amino acids. The germline V gene has CDR1 MDHEN and CDR2 SYDVKM. CDR3 coding DNA: TGTGCCAGCATCCCCCCGCGGACTAGCGGGAGGTCTAACTACAATGAGCAGTTCTTC. Translating it yields CASIPPRTSGRSNYNEQFF.

This clone was observed a handful of times. This chain links TRBV28 with TRBJ1-6, with unresolved D. Trimming left V 7 bases short and J 0 bases short, with 10 bases between. The CDR3 runs to 15 residues. Per the germline V gene, CDR1 is MDHEN and CDR2 is SYDVKM. This chain's CDR3 is CASISRSSYNSPLHF. CDR3 coding DNA: TGTGCCAGCATTAGCAGGAGCTCCTATAATTCACCCCTCCACTTT.

This rearrangement joins TRBV24-1 to TRBJ1-2; D remains ambiguous. Germline CDR1 reads KGHDR; CDR2 reads SFDVKD. The CDR3 extends over 13 amino acids. The V end was cut by 5 bases, the J end by 0 bases, with 6 bases between. The CDR3 nucleotides read TGTGCCACCAGTGTTTCCCCTAACTATGGCTACACCTTC. Translation gives CATSVSPNYGYTF.

This clone came up a few times. The chain is built from TRBV4-1 and TRBJ1-2, with D perhaps matching TRBD1 (5 bases). The V gene lost 1 base and the J gene lost 4 bases, with 25 bases spanning the gap. This CDR3 comprises 19 residues. CDR1 MGHRA and CDR2 YSYEKL come from the germline V gene. The CDR3 here is CASSQAENPGGGRRYGYTF. CDR3 nucleotides: TGCGCCAGCAGCCAAGCGGAGAACCCCGGGGGGGGGAGGCGCTATGGCTACACCTTC.

This clone came up a few times. CDR3 coding DNA: TGCGCCAGCAGTGAGCGGGCCAGAGAGACCCAGTACTTC. It codes for CASSERARETQYF. This chain connects TRBV10-2 to TRBJ2-5; D unclear. Germline V gene lookup returns CDR1 WSHSY and CDR2 SAAADI. CDR3 length: 13 amino acids. The V end was cut by 2 bases, the J end by 4 bases, with 8 bases between.

The rearrangement uses TRBV7-2 and TRBJ1-2; a possible D gene is TRBD1 (6 bases). CDR1 is SGHTA and CDR2 is FQGNSA in the germline V gene. Trimming shortened V by 5 bases and J by 8 bases, and 12 bases separated the two germline ends. CDR3 size: 12 residues. The CDR3 sequence: CASSGRTVGYTF. CDR3 DNA: TGTGCCAGCAGCGGCAGGACAGTCGGCTACACCTTC.

The chain joins TRBV10-3 to TRBJ2-2, with 11 nucleotides matching TRBD2. The CDR3 covers 16 residues. The ends lost 6 bases at V and 8 bases at J; junction bases unmatched: 11. CDR1 and CDR2 from the germline V gene are ENHRY and SYGVKD. CDR3 nucleotides: TGTGCCATCAGGGGACTAGCGGTCCGAACGACAGGGGAGCTGTTTTTT. Amino acids: CAIRGLAVRTTGELFF.

This rearrangement joins TRBV30 to TRBJ1-6; TRBD1 agrees at 9 bases. With 2 bases clipped from V and 1 base from J, the junction kept 3 bases outside the gene matches. The CDR3 spans 16 residues. In germline, CDR1 is GTSNPN, CDR2 SVGIG (reference sequence). The CDR3 sequence is CAWSWDRESYNSPLHF. CDR3 sequence (DNA): TGTGCCTGGAGTTGGGACAGGGAGTCCTATAATTCACCCCTCCACTTT. The variable domain in full, with the rest retrieved from reference TRBV30 and TRBJ1-6, is SQTIHQWPATLVQPVGSPLSLECTVEGTSNPNLYWYRQAAGRGLQLLFYSVGIGQISSEVPQNLSASRPQDRQFILSSKKLLLSDSGFYLCAWSWDRESYNSPLHFGNGTRLTVT.

The sample holds one count of this clone. The rearrangement links TRBV12-3 or TRBV12-4 to TRBJ2-2; 7 bases are a match to TRBD2. V trimming: 10 bases; J trimming: 5 bases; junction bases outside the gene matches: 4. The CDR3 is 12 residues long. As DNA, the CDR3 is TGTGCCATGGGGGGGAGGACCGGGGAGCTGTTTTTT. It translates to CAMGGRTGELFF.

V is TRBV27 and J is TRBJ2-7, with TRBD2 matching 7 bases. The CDR3 totals 15 residues. The trim removed 2 bases at V and 3 bases at J, leaving 7 bases unmatched. Germline CDR1 is MNHEY and CDR2 is SMNVEV (reference sequence). The CDR3 here is CASSLGASGLYEQYF. The CDR3, as DNA: TGTGCCAGCAGTTTAGGGGCTAGCGGCCTCTACGAGCAGTACTTC.

The chain uses TRBV27 and TRBJ1-1; D is perhaps TRBD1 (6 bases). Trimming took off 2 bases at V and 5 bases at J, with 18 bases between the two ends. CDR1 and CDR2 (germline): MNHEY, SMNVEV (reference sequence). CDR3 size: 16 residues. CDR3 sequence: CASSLNRESMRTEAFF. CDR3 nucleotide sequence: TGTGCCAGCAGTTTAAACAGGGAATCCATGAGGACTGAAGCTTTCTTT.

This chain connects TRBV21-1 to TRBJ1-1; TRBD1, the table's D call, lacks a check against the DNA. TRBV21-1 is designated a pseudogene. This CDR3 comprises 14 residues. The CDR3 loop is CASSAEGTGRGAFF. DNA for the CDR3: TGTGCCAGCAGCGCGGAGGGGACAGGGAGAGGAGCTTTCTTT.

This CDR3 is CSVGAGRGTGELFF. In DNA form, the CDR3 reads TGCAGCGTTGGCGCAGGGAGGGGGACCGGGGAGCTGTTTTTT. The V and J genes are TRBV29-1 and TRBJ2-2; D is possibly TRBD2 (7 bases). There are 14 residues in the CDR3. Germline V lookup: CDR1 SQVTM, CDR2 ANQGSEA. V was cut by 4 bases and J by 5 bases, with 14 bases left in between.

V usage is TRBV9 and J usage is TRBJ1-2, with a weak D call TRBD1 (5 bases). The CDR3 consists of 13 residues. Germline V gene lookup returns CDR1 SGDLS and CDR2 YYNGEE. V was trimmed by 5 bases and J by 5 bases, leaving 13 bases between them. The CDR3 coding sequence is TGTGCCAGCAGGACAGCCTCTGTGTATGGCTACACCTTC. Encoded protein: CASRTASVYGYTF.

The chain recombines TRBV9 with TRBJ2-3; perhaps TRBD1 as D (5 bases). Trimming removed 0 bases from V and 2 bases from J, with 13 bases in between. Germline lookup yields CDR1 SGDLS and CDR2 YYNGEE. This CDR3 has 16 residues. CDR3 nucleotides: TGTGCCAGCAGCGTAGGAAACAGGATTGCCACAGATACGCAGTATTTT. Translated: CASSVGNRIATDTQYF.

This clone showed up just once. This chain connects TRBV27 to TRBJ2-1; D tentatively fits TRBD1 or TRBD2 (6 bases each). CDR1 is MNHEY and CDR2 is SMNVEV in the germline V gene (reference sequence). The CDR3 sequence is 16 residues long. Trimming removed 2 bases from V and 6 bases from J, with 17 bases in between. CDR3 in DNA: TGTGCCAGCAGTTTAGTGCCGGGGGCGCAATCCAATGAGCAGTTCTTC. It specifies CASSLVPGAQSNEQFF.

The rearrangement uses TRBV5-1 and TRBJ2-5; possibly TRBD2 for D (6 bases). Trimming removed 0 bases at V and 0 bases at J, with 9 bases between. CDR3 length: 15 amino acids. Germline assignment: CDR1 SGHRS and CDR2 YFSETQ. The CDR3 DNA sequence: TGCGCCAGCAGCTTGGGGGGACTGTACCAAGAGACCCAGTACTTC. It is translated as CASSLGGLYQETQYF.

V and J are TRBV3-1 (or the pseudogene TRBV3-2) and TRBJ1-2, with no clear D. The CDR3 totals 12 residues. V lost 0 bases and J 5 bases, leaving 4 bases between the germline ends. Germline CDR1 reads LGHDT; CDR2 reads YNNKEL (reference sequence). The CDR3 DNA sequence: TGTGCCAGCAGCCAAGAGGGTTATGGCTACACCTTC. Its translation: CASSQEGYGYTF.

The genes are TRBV12-3 or TRBV12-4 and TRBJ1-6, with D tentatively TRBD1 (6 bases). This CDR3 is 13 amino acids long. The germline V and J ends were trimmed by 8 bases and 10 bases, with 15 bases remaining between them. In nucleotides, the CDR3 is TGTGCCAGCCTCCCAGGGGCCGGGTCACCCCTCCACTTT. This gives the protein CASLPGAGSPLHF.

This clone has a single count. The chain uses TRBV5-1 and TRBJ2-7, with 9 bases matching TRBD2. Germline CDR1 and CDR2: SGHRS and YFSETQ. Trimming at V came to 5 bases and at J to 4 bases, leaving 7 bases not matched to a gene. The CDR3 has 14 residues. The CDR3 region is CASRPLAGSYEQYF. The CDR3 bases are TGCGCCAGCAGACCCCTAGCGGGATCTTACGAGCAGTACTTC.

The sample holds a few counts of this clone. The chain is built from TRBV7-9 and TRBJ1-1; D ambiguous. CDR1 is SEHNR and CDR2 is FQNEAQ in the germline V gene (reference sequence). Trimming took off 1 base at V and 4 bases at J, with 7 bases between the two ends. This CDR3 has 13 amino acids. The CDR3 DNA reads TGTGCCAGCAGCTTAGTTTCTTCCACTGAAGCTTTCTTT. Protein product: CASSLVSSTEAFF.